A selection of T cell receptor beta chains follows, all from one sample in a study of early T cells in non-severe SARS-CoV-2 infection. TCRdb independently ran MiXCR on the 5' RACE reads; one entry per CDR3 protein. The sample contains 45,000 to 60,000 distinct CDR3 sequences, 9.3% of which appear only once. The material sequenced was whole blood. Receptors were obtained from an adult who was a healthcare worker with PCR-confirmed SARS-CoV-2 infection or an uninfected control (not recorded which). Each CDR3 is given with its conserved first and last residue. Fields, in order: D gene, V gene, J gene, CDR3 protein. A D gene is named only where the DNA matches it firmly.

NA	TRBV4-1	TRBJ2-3	CASSQEPLGADTQYF
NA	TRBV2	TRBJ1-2	CASSVWDGYTF
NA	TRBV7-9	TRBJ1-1	CASSLQAGIGGTEAFF
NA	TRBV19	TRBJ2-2	CASRMGAGELFF
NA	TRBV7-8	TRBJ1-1	CASSVNRAITEAFF
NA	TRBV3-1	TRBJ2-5	CASSQKVEQETQYF
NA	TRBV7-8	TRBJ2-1	CASSLLARRGEQFF
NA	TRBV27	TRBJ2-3	CASSRILDNTQYF
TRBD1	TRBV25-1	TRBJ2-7	CASSRGQGRGEQYF
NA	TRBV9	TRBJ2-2	CASSIDGTGELFF
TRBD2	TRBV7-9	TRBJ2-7	CASQTSGNEQYF
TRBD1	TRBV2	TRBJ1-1	CASSGQGFEAFF
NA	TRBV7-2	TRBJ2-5	CASSLDPGAGETQYF
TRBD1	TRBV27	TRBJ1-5	CASSLGTPGQGNQPQHF
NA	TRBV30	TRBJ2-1	CAWVEQFF
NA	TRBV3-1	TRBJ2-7	CASSQVRGYEQYF
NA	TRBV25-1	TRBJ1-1	CASSYFTEAFF
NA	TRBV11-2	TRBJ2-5	CASSLGMGKIQETQYF
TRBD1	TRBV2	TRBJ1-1	CASQGVRDTEAFF
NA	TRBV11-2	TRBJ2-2	CASSLVGELFF
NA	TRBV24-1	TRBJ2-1	CATSRSGTDSYNEQFF
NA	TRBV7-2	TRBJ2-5	CASSPDSQETQYF
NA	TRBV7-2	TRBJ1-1	CASSLDAEAFF
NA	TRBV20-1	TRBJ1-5	CSARAQGNQPQHF
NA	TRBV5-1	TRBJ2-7	CASSFGSSAEQYF
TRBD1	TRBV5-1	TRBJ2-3	CASSANRGHSGDTQYF
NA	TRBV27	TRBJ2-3	CASSSTHSTDTQYF
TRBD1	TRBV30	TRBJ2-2	CAWRTQGATTGELFF
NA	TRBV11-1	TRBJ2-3	CASSFEGQGVFADTQYF
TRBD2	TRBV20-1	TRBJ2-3	CSATAGGNTDTQYF
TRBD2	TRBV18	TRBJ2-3	CASSPTSGNTDTQYF
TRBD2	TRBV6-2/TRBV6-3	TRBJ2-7	CASSYPGLAGYEQYF
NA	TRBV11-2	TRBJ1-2	CASSLREWAHGYTF
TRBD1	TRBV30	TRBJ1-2	CAWSSKQGQDGYTF
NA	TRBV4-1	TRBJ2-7	CASSPWQGGEQYF
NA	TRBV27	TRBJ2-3	CASRFSIEYADTQYF
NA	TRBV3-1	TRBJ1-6	CASSHRDRDSPLHF
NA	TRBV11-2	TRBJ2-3	CASSSTDTDTQYF
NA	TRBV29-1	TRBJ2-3	CSVEGGTDTQYF
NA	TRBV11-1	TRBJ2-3	CASSYGLYRTDTQYF
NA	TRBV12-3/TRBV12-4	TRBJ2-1	CASREYNNEQFF
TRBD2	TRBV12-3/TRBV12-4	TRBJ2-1	CASRPTTSAKQFF
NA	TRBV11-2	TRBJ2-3	CASSQDSGFPDTQYF
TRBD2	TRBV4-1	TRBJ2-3	CASSHQIAGGLGTDTQYF
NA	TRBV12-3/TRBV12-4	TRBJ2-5	CASSFPQRSQYF
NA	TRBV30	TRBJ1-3	CAWGTMGGNTIYF